These 3 T cell receptor beta chains were all obtained from the same sample, sequenced in a study of blood T cell repertoires in COVID-19 (TCRdb year 2020). The library was made by the immunoSEQ multiplex PCR assay. TCRdb obtained this table from immuneACCESS and retained in-frame rearrangements with V and J assigned. These tables miss some clones; where compared with another copy, unresolved V genes account for less than half of the shortfall, and the remainder is unexplained. This sample comprises more than 95,000 clones, about 77% of them detected only once. The biggest ten clones account for about 25% of the sample. Material: peripheral blood. The origin of the receptors is a human donor in a cohort sampled during active COVID-19.

A remark on this clone: It is unclear where the CDR3 begins or ends on the DNA, so no DNA is shown, and the CDR3 is as TCRdb lists it. This chain joins TRBV2 and TRBJ2-2; TRBD1, the table's D call, was not compared with the DNA. Per germline, CDR1 SNHLY and CDR2 FYNNEI. With termini counted, the CDR3 has 17 amino acids. Here the CDR3 reads CASFTPGTGFLERELFF.

This rearrangement joins TRBV28 to TRBJ1-1; D is unresolved. Trimming removed 4 bases from V and 9 bases from J, with 18 bases in between. Germline CDR1 is MDHEN and CDR2 is SYDVKM. This CDR3 has 14 residues. This chain's CDR3 is CASSSPTPSTKAFF. CDR3 in DNA: TGTGCCAGCAGTTCCCCTACCCCCTCGACAAAAGCTTTCTTT.

The V gene is TRBV7-9, the J gene TRBJ2-3, with a tentative D call TRBD2 (5 bases). Germline V gene data show CDR1 as SEHNR and CDR2 as FQNEAQ (reference sequence). The V gene lost 2 bases and the J gene lost 0 bases, with 21 bases spanning the gap. The CDR3 totals 19 residues. The CDR3 sequence: CASSLSPYRGGASTDTQYF. CDR3 nucleotide sequence: TGTGCCAGCAGCTTAAGTCCCTACCGCGGAGGCGCTAGCACAGATACGCAGTATTTT.